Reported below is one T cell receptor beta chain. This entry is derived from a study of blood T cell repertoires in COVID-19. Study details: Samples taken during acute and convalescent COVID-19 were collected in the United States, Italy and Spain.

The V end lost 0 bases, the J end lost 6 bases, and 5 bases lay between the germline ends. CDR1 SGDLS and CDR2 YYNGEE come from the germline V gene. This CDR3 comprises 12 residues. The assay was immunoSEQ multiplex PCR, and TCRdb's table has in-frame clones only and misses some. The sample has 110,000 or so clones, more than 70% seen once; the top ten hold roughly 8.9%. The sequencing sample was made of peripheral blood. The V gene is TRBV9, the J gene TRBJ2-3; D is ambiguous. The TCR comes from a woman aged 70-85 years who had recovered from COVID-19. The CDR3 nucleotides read TGTGCCAGCAGCGTAGCTTTCGATACGCAGTATTTT. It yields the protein CASSVAFDTQYF.